Listed below are T cell receptor beta chains from one sample, sequenced in a study of OX40 agonist ivuxolimab in advanced cancers. The data were produced by immunoSEQ multiplex PCR, yet TCRdb's version contains in-frame clones alone and is incomplete. This sample has around 30,000 clones, with just over 90% found just once. Sample: CD4+ or CD8+ T cells sorted from blood, taken in a trial of the OX40 agonist ivuxolimab. The receptor set was obtained from an adult with an advanced solid tumor such as melanoma, head and neck, liver or kidney cancer. Each CDR3 is given with its conserved first and last residue. Each record gives: clone size, V gene, D gene, J gene, CDR3 DNA, CDR3 protein. The D gene is left open where the match is weak. Expanded clones get a size class; other rows say once, few or many, or leave the size out.

>-|TRBV9|TRBD2|TRBJ2-7
TGTGCCAGCAGCGTACTAGCGGGGGCCTACGAGCAGTACTTC
CASSVLAGAYEQYF
>-|TRBV7-9|-|TRBJ2-1
TGTGCCAGCTGGGCAGGGGAATACAATGAGCAGTTCTTC
CASWAGEYNEQFF
>-|TRBV19|TRBD2|TRBJ2-1
TGTGCCAGTTCCTGGACTAGCGGGAGAGGGGATGAGCAGTTCTTC
CASSWTSGRGDEQFF
>-|TRBV27|TRBD1|TRBJ1-2
TGTGCCAGCAGTGGGGTCTTCAGGACAGGGGAGGATGGCTACACCTTC
CASSGVFRTGEDGYTF
>-|TRBV27|TRBD2|TRBJ2-7
TGTGCCAGCAGCCCATTAGCGGGTGGAGGATCCTACGAGCAGTACTTC
CASSPLAGGGSYEQYF
>once|TRBV27|-|TRBJ1-4
TGTGCCAGCAGTTTCCTGCAGGGGAATGAAAAACTGTTTTTT
CASSFLQGNEKLFF
>-|TRBV25-1|-|TRBJ2-5
TGTGCCAGCAGTGCCAACATATCACCCTACCAAGAGACCCAGTACTTC
CASSANISPYQETQYF
>-|TRBV19|-|TRBJ1-5
TGTGCCAGTAGTATTTCCCAGGGTGGGAATCAGCCCCAGCATTTT
CASSISQGGNQPQHF
>-|TRBV15|TRBD2|TRBJ2-1
TGTGCCACCAGCAGAGCCCGGGAGGGCCAAAATGAGCAGTTCTTC
CATSRAREGQNEQFF
>-|TRBV19|-|TRBJ1-3
TGTGCCAGTAGTAACTCTGGAAACACCATATATTTT
CASSNSGNTIYF
>-|TRBV15|-|TRBJ2-3
TGTGCCACCAGCAGTATGTTATCCGCAGATACGCAGTATTTT
CATSSMLSADTQYF
>-|TRBV13|TRBD2|TRBJ2-7
TGTGCCAGCAGCTCAGCGGGGGCCGCCTACGAGCAGTACTTC
CASSSAGAAYEQYF
>once|TRBV28|TRBD1|TRBJ1-5
TGTGCCAGCAGCCTGGGACAGGGTGCCAATCAGCCCCAGCATTTT
CASSLGQGANQPQHF
>-|TRBV5-4|-|TRBJ2-7
TGTGCCAGCAGCTTCAGCGGCAGCTCCTACGAGCAGTACTTC
CASSFSGSSYEQYF
>-|TRBV27|-|TRBJ1-1
TGTGCCACCGCGGTTAGGGTGTATACCACTGAAGCTTTCTTT
CATAVRVYTTEAFF
>-|TRBV5-6|-|TRBJ2-1
TGTGCCAGCAGCTTAGAAAGCTCCTACAATGAGCAGTTCTTC
CASSLESSYNEQFF
>-|TRBV4-1|-|TRBJ2-1
TGCGCCAGCAGCCAATCTTCGTTCCTCTACAATGAGCAGTTCTTC
CASSQSSFLYNEQFF
>-|TRBV10-3|TRBD1|TRBJ1-5
TGTGCCATCGGGGGAGAGGGTGAAGGCAGGGGGAATCAGCCCCAGCATTTT
CAIGGEGEGRGNQPQHF
>-|TRBV28|-|TRBJ2-6
TGTGCCAGCAGTTTTAGGGGCCCTGGGGCCAACGTCCTGACTTTC
CASSFRGPGANVLTF
>-|TRBV7-9|TRBD2|TRBJ2-1
TGTGCCAGCAGCTTAACCGGGGGGGCCTTAAATGAGCAGTTCTTC
CASSLTGGALNEQFF
>-|TRBV7-9|-|TRBJ2-7
TGTGCCAGCAGCTTAGTAACAGACTCCTACGAGCAGTACTTC
CASSLVTDSYEQYF
>few|TRBV28|-|TRBJ2-7
TGTGCCAGCAGTTACCGCGGGATAAGCTCCTACGAGCAGTACTTC
CASSYRGISSYEQYF